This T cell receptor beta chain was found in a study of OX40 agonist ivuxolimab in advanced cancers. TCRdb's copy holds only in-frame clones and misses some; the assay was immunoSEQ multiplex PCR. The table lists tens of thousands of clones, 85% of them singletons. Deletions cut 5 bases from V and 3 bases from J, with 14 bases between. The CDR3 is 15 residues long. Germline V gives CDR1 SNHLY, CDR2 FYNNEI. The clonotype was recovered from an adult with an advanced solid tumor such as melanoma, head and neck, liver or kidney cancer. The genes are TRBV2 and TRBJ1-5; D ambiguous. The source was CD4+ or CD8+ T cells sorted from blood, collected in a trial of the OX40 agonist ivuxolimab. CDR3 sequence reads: CASSKNKAANQPQHF. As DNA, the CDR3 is TGTGCCAGCAGTAAAAATAAGGCAGCCAATCAGCCCCAGCATTTT.